This T cell receptor beta chain came from a study of OX40 agonist ivuxolimab in advanced cancers. As for the study more broadly: Ivuxolimab was an agonistic, fully human IgG2 monoclonal antibody directed against OX40 (CD134), a costimulatory receptor. Peripheral TCRbeta sequencing was intended to test whether TCR sequence diversity was altered and clonal T-cell expansion was caused by ivuxolimab. Intravenous ivuxolimab was administered to patients every 2 weeks at six dose levels: 0.01, 0.1, 0.3, 1.5, 3 and 10 mg/kg. The paper covers the monotherapy dose-escalation part of the phase I ivuxolimab trial, which included N = 52 patients. In the dose-escalation cohort, 70% to 85% of patients were male, and the mean age was 60 years with a range of roughly 23 to 90. Of the approximately 53 patients in dose escalation, approximately 20 had hepatocellular carcinoma, about 15 had melanoma, 9 had renal cell carcinoma and 9 had head and neck cancer. Partial responses occurred in three dose-escalation patients: two with cutaneous melanoma and one with hepatocellular carcinoma. Patients were allowed to have had prior anti-PD-1, anti-PD-L1 or anti-CTLA-4 therapy, and around 43% of the dose-escalation patients had been treated with checkpoint inhibitors.

The paper as a whole reports these results and caveats: Which antigens the clonally expanded peripheral T cells were specific for was not determined. After ivuxolimab, expanded clones were on average more numerous among CD8+ T cells than among CD4+ T cells. In partial responders in the 0.1-3.0 mg/kg groups, normalized peripheral clonal expansion was found to be among the lowest, especially among CD8+ T cells. At doses of 0.1 to 3.0 mg/kg, clonal expansion of both CD4+ and CD8+ T cells in blood was seen between baseline and week 6. Low levels of normalized T-cell clonal expansion were also seen in some patients who did not respond.

Genomic DNA was isolated from the sorted cells so that the TCRbeta CDR3 region could be sequenced. TCRbeta CDR3 regions were sequenced using the immunoSEQ Assay. Entries here come from immuneACCESS through TCRdb and include only in-frame sequences with V and J called. Some clones fail to appear in such tables; in the studies checked, an unresolved V gene covers under half of the shortfall, and the cause of the remainder is unknown. This sample lists about 70,000 clones; more than 75% were detected once. The ten largest clones take up 6.5% to 7.5% of the sample. V loses 2 bases at its end and J loses 5 bases; junction bases beyond the gene matches: 3. CDR1 and CDR2 are read off the germline V gene as SGDLS and YYNGEE. The CDR3 contains 14 residues, cysteine and phenylalanine counted. Only the CDR3 DNA is retained, 42 bases long and in frame from the first base. This clone has only one observation. What this receptor recognizes is not known. Base qualities were left out, and no much larger clone turns up one base away.

The trial excluded patients who had a history of autoimmune disease or were on systemic immunosuppression. Peripheral blood for TCR sequencing was collected from all dose cohorts at baseline, on cycle 4 day 1, and on cycle 7 day 1. The samples were drawn from a first-in-human, open-label, multicenter phase I dose-escalation trial of ivuxolimab. Adults with locally advanced or metastatic head and neck squamous cell, hepatocellular, melanoma or renal cell carcinoma were enrolled in the trial. CD4+ and CD8+ T cells were sorted separately from peripheral blood before TCR sequencing. The source was CD4+ or CD8+ T cells sorted from blood, collected in a trial of the OX40 agonist ivuxolimab. The clonotype was recovered from an adult with an advanced solid tumor such as melanoma, head and neck, liver or kidney cancer. The sequence links TRBV9 to TRBJ2-3; a stretch of 9 junction bases matches TRBD2. At the DNA level, the sequence is TGTGCCAGCAGCGTGGGACTAGCAAAAGATACGCAGTATTTT. The translation is CASSVGLAKDTQYF.